Listed here are 25 T cell receptor beta chains from one sample, sequenced in a study of regulatory T cells in long-lasting Graves disease (dated by TCRdb to 2020 to 2022). Receptor amplification or capture employed multiplex PCR. Instrument on record: Illumina HiSeq 4000. To build TCR beta libraries, CDR3 regions were amplified by Arm-PCR using iRepertoire HTBI primers. TCRdb trimmed the raw reads at Q25, called clones with MiXCR and kept productive beta chains. Identical CDR3 proteins give one entry, which carries the most common genes and DNA. Within this sample are about 430,000 distinct CDR3 sequences, with 14% to 15% of them counted one time only. Clones ranked in the top ten supply about 7.6% of the sample. In light of the paper, this sample's time point label describes: newly diagnosed GD, antithyroid drugs for less than 3 months. RNA was extracted from PBMCs in TRIzol for both TCR sequencing and RNA sequencing.

The same sample was also studied in work on T cells in Graves' hyperthyroidism and ophthalmopathy.

This specimen was peripheral blood mononuclear cells (PBMCs), taken at new diagnosis, from a patient treated with antithyroid drugs. These receptors all come from a woman between 40 and 55 years old with Graves disease. Donor details come from another sample of the same person, matched by shared clones.

The sample holds many counts of this clonotype. The chain couples TRBV11-3 to TRBJ2-1, with D possibly being TRBD1 (5 bases). Germline values: CDR1 SGHNT, CDR2 YENEEA. V was clipped by 0 bases and J by 10 bases, with 10 bases between them. The CDR3 has 13 amino acids. In nucleotides, the CDR3 is TGTGCCAGCAGCTTAGACAGGGTTGGGGAGCAGTTCTTC. This translates into CASSLDRVGEQFF.

This clonotype has a count of ten or more. In DNA form, the CDR3 reads TGTGCCAGCACTAAAGGGTTGGGACAGGCTAATCTCAACTATGGCTACACCTTC. This encodes CASTKGLGQANLNYGYTF. The rearrangement links TRBV28 to TRBJ1-2; TRBD1 aligns across 8 bases. The germline V gene has CDR1 MDHEN and CDR2 SYDVKM. V lost 7 bases to trimming and J lost 2 bases; unmatched junction nucleotides: 18. CDR3 length equals 18 residues.

This clonotype was detected many times. The chain has TRBV28 and TRBJ2-1; D is undetermined. The ends were cut back, 3 bases at V and 6 bases at J, with 9 bases in the middle. This CDR3 region has 13 residues. From germline, CDR1 is MDHEN and CDR2 SYDVKM. The CDR3 sequence is CASSFSEPNEQFF. CDR3 DNA sequence: TGTGCCAGCAGTTTTTCAGAACCCAATGAGCAGTTCTTC.

This clonotype was counted ten times or more. The rearrangement joins TRBV12-3 or TRBV12-4 to TRBJ1-1, with a weak D call TRBD1 (5 bases). The CDR3 runs to 15 residues. Trimming removed 3 bases from V and 5 bases from J, with 16 bases in between. CDR3 region: CASSFVSGGATEAFF. For the CDR3, the DNA is TGTGCCAGCAGTTTTGTTTCGGGGGGAGCGACTGAAGCTTTCTTT.

This clonotype was picked up a small number of times. This rearrangement joins TRBV7-9 to TRBJ1-3, with D possibly being TRBD1 (5 bases). This CDR3 region has 15 residues. V was cut by 5 bases and J by 4 bases, with 15 bases left in between. Germline values: CDR1 SEHNR, CDR2 FQNEAQ (reference sequence). CDR3 sequence reads: CASSGWTAGGNTIYF. For the CDR3, the DNA is TGTGCCAGCAGCGGATGGACTGCAGGGGGAAACACCATATATTTT.

The chain is built from TRBV27 and TRBJ2-1; D is unclear. The germline CDR1 and CDR2 sequences are MNHEY and SMNVEV (reference sequence). The V end was cut by 2 bases, the J end by 9 bases, with 8 bases between. CDR3 size: 12 residues. CDR3 nucleotides: TGTGCCAGCAGTTTACTGAGTGGTGAGCAGTTCTTC. Its protein is CASSLLSGEQFF.

This clonotype has at least ten counts. The gene calls are TRBV14 and TRBJ2-2; possibly TRBD1 for D (6 bases). The CDR3 runs 16 residues. V dropped 3 bases and J dropped 5 bases, with 16 bases sitting between them. Germline CDR1 reads SGHDN; CDR2 reads FVKESK. The CDR3 sequence: CASSQYNRVSTGELFF. Written as DNA, the CDR3 is TGTGCCAGCAGCCAGTATAACAGGGTGTCAACCGGGGAGCTGTTTTTT.

The chain has TRBV7-9 and TRBJ2-7; weak D call: TRBD1 (5 bases). From germline, CDR1 is SEHNR and CDR2 FQNEAQ (reference sequence). Trimming took 7 bases from V and 5 from J, leaving 18 bases between them. The CDR3 contains 14 residues. CDR3 DNA: TGTGCCAGCAACAATGGGGCGTACCCCCACGAGCAGTACTTC. Amino acids: CASNNGAYPHEQYF.

This clonotype was counted only a few times. The rearrangement uses TRBV27 and TRBJ2-4, with D possibly TRBD1 on 5 matching bases. Germline V CDR1 and CDR2: MNHEY, SMNVEV (reference sequence). The length of the CDR3 is 14 residues. Trimming took 6 bases from V and 8 from J, leaving 17 bases between them. In DNA, the CDR3 is TGTGCCAGCAGATCCCAAGCAGGGTCGGACATTCAGTACTTC. As protein: CASRSQAGSDIQYF.

Ten or more counts support this clonotype. The chain uses TRBV25-1 and TRBJ2-5; 10 bases align to TRBD2. Germline V lookup: CDR1 MGHDK, CDR2 SYGVNS. With 2 bases clipped from V and 1 base from J, the junction kept 1 base outside the gene matches. The CDR3 is 15 residues long. In DNA form, the CDR3 reads TGTGCCAGCAGTGAACCTAGCGGGGGCCAAGAGACCCAGTACTTC. It specifies CASSEPSGGQETQYF.

The V and J genes are TRBV7-6 and TRBJ1-4, with D unclear. CDR3 size: 12 residues. V was clipped by 6 bases and J by 8 bases, with 10 bases between them. Germline V gives CDR1 SGHVS, CDR2 FNYEAQ. CDR3 sequence (DNA): TGTGCCAGCAGTAGACCCGGCGAAAAACTGTTTTTT. This codes for CASSRPGEKLFF.

The sample holds many counts of this clonotype. In DNA, the CDR3 is TGTGCCAGCTACAGACTGGGACAGGGCGAGACCCAGTACTTC. Its translation: CASYRLGQGETQYF. The rearrangement joins TRBV28 to TRBJ2-5; TRBD1 matches 9 bases. Per germline, CDR1 MDHEN and CDR2 SYDVKM. This CDR3 has 14 amino acids. V dropped 8 bases and J dropped 5; count of bases not matched to a gene: 9.

A single count supports this clonotype. A much larger clonotype is one base distant, so this may be a read error. The V gene is TRBV29-1, the J gene TRBJ2-3, with D unresolved. The CDR3 runs 13 residues. Germline CDR1 SQVTM, CDR2 ANQGSEA. V was shortened by 7 bases and J by 4 bases, with 15 bases between the two germline ends. DNA for the CDR3: TGCAGCGGCCGGGCAGGTTGGGCAGATACGCAGTATTTT. This codes for CSGRAGWADTQYF.

There are many counts of this clonotype. The junction departs from the called germline gene at one end, perhaps through a read error. J is TRBJ1-2 and V is TRBV11-3, with D maybe TRBD1 (6 bases). The V gene's germline CDR1 is SGHNT and CDR2 YENEEA. CDR3 length: 12 residues. CDR3 region: CASSLDLDSPFF. The DNA of the CDR3 is TGTGCCAGCAGCTTAGACCTGGACAGCCCGTTCTTC.

This clonotype turned up a few times. This chain connects TRBV4-1 to TRBJ2-7; TRBD2 aligns across 12 bases. From germline, CDR1 is MGHRA and CDR2 YSYEKL. The CDR3 spans 14 residues. The trim removed 5 bases at V and 2 bases at J, leaving 1 base unmatched. CDR3 nucleotides: TGCGCCAGCAGCGCTAGCGGGAGGGCCTACGAGCAGTACTTC. As protein: CASSASGRAYEQYF.

The chain has TRBV28 and TRBJ2-7; 7 bases are shared with TRBD2. V lost 3 bases, J lost 9 bases, and 11 bases stayed unmatched. The CDR3 spans 14 residues. The germline gives CDR1 MDHEN, CDR2 SYDVKM. CDR3 region: CASSLGGSLWGQYF. CDR3 coding DNA: TGTGCCAGCAGTTTGGGCGGGAGTTTGTGGGGGCAGTACTTC.

At least ten counts were recorded for this clonotype. V and J are TRBV19 and TRBJ1-5; 8 bases are shared with TRBD1. V shed 7 bases, J shed 3 bases, and the junction held 17 bases outside the gene matches. CDR3 length: 18 amino acids. Looked up from germline, CDR1 is LNHDA and CDR2 is SQIVND (reference sequence). The CDR3 here is CASIPGPGQGPFNQPQHF. CDR3 nucleotide sequence: TGTGCCAGTATCCCAGGGCCCGGACAGGGTCCTTTCAATCAGCCCCAGCATTTT.

This clonotype was observed at least ten times. The chain uses TRBV28 and TRBJ1-5, with D hard to call. This CDR3 is built from 15 residues. From germline, CDR1 is MDHEN and CDR2 SYDVKM. Trimming removed 2 bases from V and 0 bases from J, with 8 bases in between. The CDR3 reads CASSLVKSSNQPQHF. In DNA form, the CDR3 reads TGTGCCAGCAGTTTAGTCAAGTCTAGCAATCAGCCCCAGCATTTT.

The rearrangement links TRBV5-4 to TRBJ1-4, with TRBD1 matching over 8 bases. J was trimmed by 7 bases and V by 4 bases; bases with no gene match: 6. This CDR3 has 14 amino acids. CDR1 and CDR2 from the germline V gene are SGHNT and YYREEE (reference sequence). The chain's CDR3 is CASSIGQGSEKLFF. The CDR3, as DNA: TGTGCCAGCAGCATCGGACAGGGAAGTGAAAAACTGTTTTTT.

The rearrangement joins TRBV6-2 or TRBV6-3 to TRBJ2-5; 13 bases line up with TRBD2. The germline gives CDR1 MNHEY, CDR2 SVGEGT. Trimming took 6 bases from V and 5 from J; bases not matched to a gene: 15. The CDR3 totals 18 residues. The CDR3 coding sequence is TGTGCCAGCAGCCGCGGACTAGCGGGAGTACAAGTTCCGGAGACCCAGTACTTC. Translated, it gives CASSRGLAGVQVPETQYF.

This clonotype turned up a few times. This sequence joins TRBV20-1 and TRBJ1-1, with 10 bases matching TRBD1. Looked up from germline, CDR1 is DFQATT and CDR2 is SNEGSKA (reference sequence). This CDR3 contains 15 residues. The V segment lost 0 bases and the J segment 4 bases; nucleotides outside the gene matches: 5. The CDR3: CSARDGTGAGTEAFF. DNA for the CDR3: TGCAGTGCTAGAGATGGGACAGGGGCGGGCACTGAAGCTTTCTTT.

The table lists this clonotype with many counts. The gene calls are TRBV6-1 and TRBJ2-5; 8 bases fit TRBD2. This CDR3 has 17 residues. From germline, CDR1 is MNHNS and CDR2 SASEGT. V lost 2 bases to trimming and J lost 1 base; unmatched junction nucleotides: 9. CDR3 residues: CASSELLREAVQETQYF. The DNA of the CDR3 is TGTGCCAGCAGTGAACTGCTGCGGGAGGCGGTCCAAGAGACCCAGTACTTC.

Many counts were recorded for this clonotype. The chain has TRBV24-1 and TRBJ1-1; unclear D gene. The CDR3 is made up of 16 amino acids. The V end was cut by 5 bases, the J end by 1 base, with 16 bases between. Germline values: CDR1 KGHDR, CDR2 SFDVKD. The CDR3 DNA reads TGTGCCACCAGTGCCTCGGGCCTGGCAGGGAACACTGAAGCTTTCTTT. Translated, it gives CATSASGLAGNTEAFF.

Turning to this clonotype: This likely stems from a read error, as it lies one base from a far larger clone. The chain has TRBV27 and TRBJ2-5, with a possible D match to TRBD2 (5 bases). This CDR3 is built from 14 residues. In germline, CDR1 is MNHEY, CDR2 SMNVEV (reference sequence). The CDR3 reads CASSKGRSEETRYF. CDR3 coding DNA: TGTGCCAGCAGCAAAGGCCGGTCGGAGGAGACCCGGTACTTC.

The V call is TRBV20-1, the J call TRBJ2-7; TRBD2 matches at 12 bases. V was pared by 1 base and J by 5 bases, with 12 bases of the junction left unmatched. CDR1 DFQATT and CDR2 SNEGSKA come from the germline V gene (reference sequence). The CDR3 loop spans 17 amino acids. The CDR3 spells CSARAPGLAGGGHEQYF. The CDR3 DNA reads as TGCAGTGCTAGAGCTCCGGGACTAGCGGGCGGAGGGCACGAGCAGTACTTC.